This passage covers 18 T cell receptor beta chains from one sample sequenced in a study of control samples from healthy donors and cancer patients. TCRdb's table, derived via immunoSEQ multiplex PCR, lists solely in-frame clones and lacks some. This table holds some 130,000 clones, around nine tenths found once. Sequenced material: blood. Source of these receptors: a man in his late teens or twenties in good health.

The chain combines TRBV25-1 with TRBJ1-6; D call uncertain. This CDR3 has 14 amino acids. V was clipped by 3 bases and J by 4 bases, with 7 bases between them. Germline-derived CDR1 and CDR2 are MGHDK and SYGVNS. This chain's CDR3 is CASSDARYNSPLHF. CDR3 DNA sequence: TGTGCCAGCAGTGACGCTCGGTATAATTCACCCCTCCACTTT.

The CDR3 loop is CASTPGVDTQYF. CDR3 coding DNA: TGTGCCAGCACCCCGGGGGTTGATACGCAGTATTTT. The rearrangement links TRBV12-3 or TRBV12-4 to TRBJ2-3; tentatively, D is TRBD2 (6 bases). V was trimmed by 7 bases and J by 6 bases, leaving 11 bases between them. There are 12 residues in the CDR3.

The chain recombines TRBV7-3 with TRBJ2-7; D is perhaps TRBD2 (6 bases). Trimming took off 1 base at V and 4 bases at J, with 11 bases between the two ends. Germline V gives CDR1 SGHTA, CDR2 FQGTGA. The CDR3 extends over 14 amino acids. The CDR3 reads CASSLNGGTYEQYF. The DNA for the CDR3 is TGTGCCAGCAGCTTAAATGGGGGGACTTACGAGCAGTACTTC.

The chain combines TRBV14 with TRBJ1-6, with D tentatively TRBD1 (5 bases). Germline loops: CDR1 SGHDN, CDR2 FVKESK. Deletions cut 2 bases from V and 2 bases from J, with 10 bases between. This CDR3 has 16 amino acids. The CDR3 loop is CASSQFQGTYNSPLHF. CDR3 DNA: TGTGCCAGCAGCCAATTCCAGGGAACCTATAATTCACCCCTCCACTTT.

This clone occurred a few times. The genes are TRBV2 and TRBJ1-1; D is undetermined. With 7 bases removed from V and 3 bases from J, the gap between germline ends came to 3 bases. The CDR3 totals 10 residues. Germline-derived CDR1 and CDR2 are SNHLY and FYNNEI. The CDR3 here is CASKHTEAFF. For the CDR3, the DNA is TGTGCCAGCAAGCACACTGAAGCTTTCTTT.

The genes are TRBV28 and TRBJ1-6; 8 positions match TRBD1. Per germline, CDR1 MDHEN and CDR2 SYDVKM. V trimming: 6 bases; J trimming: 10 bases; junction bases outside the gene matches: 11. CDR3 length equals 15 residues. CDR3 region: CASSTTGADSSPLHF. The DNA of the CDR3 is TGTGCCAGCAGCACGACAGGGGCGGACTCCTCACCCCTCCACTTT.

This chain links TRBV6-1 with TRBJ1-1; D may be TRBD1 (5 bases). V was shortened by 3 bases and J by 6 bases, with 11 bases between the two germline ends. This CDR3 region has 13 residues. The germline CDR1 and CDR2 sequences are MNHNS and SASEGT. Here the CDR3 DNA reads TGTGCCAGCAGTGACAGGGATGTTCCTGAAGCTTTCTTT. It specifies CASSDRDVPEAFF.

The gene calls are TRBV2 and TRBJ1-4; D ambiguous. This CDR3 is built from 14 residues. V lost 4 bases, J lost 4 bases, and 10 bases lay in between. Germline assignment: CDR1 SNHLY and CDR2 FYNNEI. The CDR3 protein is CASSGLDYNEKLFF. CDR3 coding DNA: TGTGCCAGCAGTGGTTTGGATTATAATGAAAAACTGTTTTTT.

The rearrangement links TRBV4-1 to TRBJ2-7; TRBD1 matches at 7 bases. CDR3 length: 16 residues. Germline CDR1 and CDR2: MGHRA and YSYEKL. The V segment lost 0 bases and the J segment 3 bases; nucleotides outside the gene matches: 8. Here the CDR3 DNA reads TGCGCCAGCAGCCAAGATGGTCAGGGGGTCCTCTACGAGCAGTACTTC. Residues: CASSQDGQGVLYEQYF.

CDR3 region: CASSLSGGSQPQHF. The CDR3, as DNA: TGTGCCAGCAGCTTGTCCGGGGGAAGTCAGCCCCAGCATTTT. This rearrangement joins TRBV5-6 to TRBJ1-5; TRBD1 is a possible D gene (5 bases). Germline V gene sequence: CDR1 SGHDT, CDR2 YYEEEE. This CDR3 spans 14 amino acids. V lost 1 base, J lost 6 bases, and 11 bases lay in between.

The V gene is TRBV4-2, the J gene TRBJ1-4; 9 bases are shared with TRBD1. The ends lost 1 base at V and 5 bases at J; junction bases unmatched: 11. The germline V gene encodes CDR1 LGHNA and CDR2 YNFKEQ. CDR3 length: 18 residues. The CDR3, as DNA: TGTGCCAGCAGCCAAGTCGATGGACAGGGGCCCGGGAATGAAAAACTGTTTTTT. Its protein product is CASSQVDGQGPGNEKLFF.

The CDR3 sequence is CASSFGPLLAGSTDTQYF. As DNA, the CDR3 is TGCGCCAGCAGCTTCGGCCCCCTCCTAGCGGGGAGCACAGATACGCAGTATTTT. The chain is built from TRBV5-1 and TRBJ2-3, with 9 bases that match TRBD2. V shed 2 bases, J shed 0 bases, and the junction held 10 bases outside the gene matches. The CDR3 spans 18 residues. Germline V lookup: CDR1 SGHRS, CDR2 YFSETQ.

The chain is built from TRBV18 and TRBJ2-6; D is possibly TRBD1 (6 bases). Between the trimmed V and J ends, which lost 6 bases and 3 bases, there was a span of 15 bases. Germline CDR1 KGHSH, CDR2 LQKENI. The CDR3 has 16 amino acids. The CDR3 is CASSLLGGIGANVLTF. CDR3 DNA sequence: TGTGCCAGCTCGCTCTTAGGGGGTATTGGGGCCAACGTCCTGACTTTC.

The V and J genes are TRBV4-1 and TRBJ1-4, with D perhaps TRBD1 (5 bases). The CDR3 runs 15 residues. The V gene lost 1 base and the J gene lost 5 bases, with 11 bases spanning the gap. Germline CDR1 is MGHRA and CDR2 is YSYEKL. The CDR3 here is CASSQGWDENEKLFF. For the CDR3, the DNA is TGCGCCAGCAGCCAAGGCTGGGACGAAAATGAAAAACTGTTTTTT.

This chain links TRBV28 with TRBJ2-1; 7 nucleotides align to TRBD2. V lost 4 bases to trimming and J lost 3 bases; unmatched junction nucleotides: 9. Germline V lookup: CDR1 MDHEN, CDR2 SYDVKM. The CDR3 consists of 16 residues. DNA for the CDR3: TGTGCCAGCAGTTCCCCCTGGGAGGGCGACTACAATGAGCAGTTCTTC. This gives the protein CASSSPWEGDYNEQFF.

The J gene is TRBJ1-1, the V gene TRBV5-5; D unresolved. The V gene's germline CDR1 is SGHKS and CDR2 YYEKEE (reference sequence). Trimming left V 4 bases short and J 6 bases short, with 10 bases between. The CDR3 covers 12 residues. The CDR3 region is CASSLARSEAFF. As DNA, the CDR3 is TGTGCCAGCAGCCTGGCGCGGTCTGAAGCTTTCTTT.

V is TRBV15 and J is TRBJ2-7; TRBD2 matches 8 bases. The length of the CDR3 is 15 residues. V shed 1 base, J shed 6 bases, and the junction held 8 bases outside the gene matches. The germline V gene has CDR1 LNHNV and CDR2 YYDKDF (reference sequence). CDR3 protein: CATSRGQREIGEQYV. CDR3 in DNA: TGTGCCACCAGCAGAGGACAGCGGGAGATCGGCGAGCAGTACGTC.

The V call is TRBV27, the J call TRBJ1-1; D is undetermined. Germline assignment: CDR1 MNHEY and CDR2 SMNVEV (reference sequence). The CDR3 is 17 residues long. V dropped 3 bases and J dropped 2 bases, with 19 bases sitting between them. This chain's CDR3 is CASSFTFIGQINTEAFF. Written as DNA, the CDR3 is TGTGCCAGCAGTTTTACGTTCATCGGGCAGATCAACACTGAAGCTTTCTTT.